The present entry profiles one T cell receptor (beta chain) with its context. Its antigen is not known. Cultured CD4+ T cell DNA was sequenced using the Oncomine TCR Beta short-read assay. CD4+ T cells were cultured, and genomic DNA was extracted from them. Using its own MiXCR run on the PCR reads, TCRdb lists one record per CDR3 protein. The table includes about 10,000 distinct CDR3 sequences, about 27% detected once. The sample is drawn from a study of vaccination and CD4 T cells after COVID-19. Study-wide context: Sampling post-COVID took place a median 101 days after diagnosis (range 35 to 161).

The germline gives CDR1 LNHNV, CDR2 YYDKDF (reference sequence). This CDR3 region has 19 residues. With V trimmed by 1 base and J by 2 bases, 12 bases remained unmatched. Treatment of the sample: approximately 9-day PBMC culture with coronavirus spike peptide pools or control peptides (ViraFEST assay). Ahead of the COVID-19 pandemic (2011-2018), the CD4+ T cells of the unexposed donor were collected. V usage is TRBV15 and J usage is TRBJ2-1, with 9 bases fitting TRBD2. This sequence was found in a human donor in good health. The sample consisted of CD4+ T cells from blood, cultured in vitro. The CDR3 loop is CATSRGGGLAGKTYNEQFF. As DNA, the CDR3 is TGTGCCACCAGCAGAGGTGGGGGCCTAGCGGGAAAAACCTACAATGAGCAGTTCTTC.